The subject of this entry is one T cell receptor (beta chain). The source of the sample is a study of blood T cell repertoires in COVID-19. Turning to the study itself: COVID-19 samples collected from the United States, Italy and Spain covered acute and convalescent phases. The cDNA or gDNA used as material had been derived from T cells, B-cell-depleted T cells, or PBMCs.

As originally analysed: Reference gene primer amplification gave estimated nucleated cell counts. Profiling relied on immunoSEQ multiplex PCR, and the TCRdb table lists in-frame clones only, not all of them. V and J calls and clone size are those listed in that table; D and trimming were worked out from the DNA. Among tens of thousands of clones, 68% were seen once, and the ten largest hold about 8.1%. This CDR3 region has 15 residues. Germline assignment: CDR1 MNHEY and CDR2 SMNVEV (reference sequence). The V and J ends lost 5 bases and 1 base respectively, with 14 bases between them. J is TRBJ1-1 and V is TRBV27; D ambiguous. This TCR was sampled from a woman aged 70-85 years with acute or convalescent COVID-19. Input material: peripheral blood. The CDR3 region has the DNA TGTGCCAGCAGTACGGCGGAAAAGTCGAACACTGAAGCTTTCTTT. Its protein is CASSTAEKSNTEAFF.